A selection of T cell receptor beta chains follows, all from one sample in a study of T-cell reconstitution after alpha-beta-depleted transplantation in children. Using its own MiXCR run on the PCR reads, TCRdb lists one record per CDR3 protein. The sample includes some 200,000 distinct CDR3 sequences, about 8.8% of them seen just once. The sequencing here drew on PBMCs from the stem cell graft donor, taken from the stem cell graft. The receptors come from a human donor who donated a stem cell graft to a child with SCID. Each CDR3 is given with its conserved first and last residue. The D gene is left open where the match is weak. Expanded clones get a size class; other rows say once, few or many, or leave the size out.

many	TRBV29-1	.	TRBJ1-1	TGCAGCGTTGAAGACGAGCGCAACACCGCCAGAGGCCCTTTCTTT	CSVEDERNTARGPFF
many	TRBV20-1	TRBD2	TRBJ2-7	TGCAGTGCACGGTTGAGCGGGGTCTTCTCCTACGAGCAGTACTTC	CSARLSGVFSYEQYF
many	TRBV29-1	TRBD1	TRBJ1-2	TGCAGCGTCGAAGGGACAGGGCCCTCTCGGAACTATGGCTACACCTTC	CSVEGTGPSRNYGYTF
many	TRBV5-1	.	TRBJ1-5	TGCGCCAGCAGCTTGGGGGAATTTCAGCCCCAGCATTTT	CASSLGEFQPQHF
.	TRBV7-9	TRBD1	TRBJ1-4	TGTGCCAGCAGCGGACAGGGGGAAAAACTGTTTTTT	CASSGQGEKLFF
many	TRBV5-1	.	TRBJ1-1	TGCGCCAGCAGCACGGCACCGGGCGGGGTGGGCACTGAAGCTTTCTTT	CASSTAPGGVGTEAFF
many	TRBV20-1	.	TRBJ1-1	TGCAGTGCAACCCAGGGCACTGAAGCTTTCTTT	CSATQGTEAFF
many	TRBV11-2	.	TRBJ2-1	TGTGCCAGCAGCTTAGGCTGGCCGCGACAAGGTAATGGCGAGCAGTTCTTC	CASSLGWPRQGNGEQFF
many	TRBV10-3	.	TRBJ1-1	TGTGCCATCAGTGAATCCGCGGCACCCACCTTGAACACTGAAGCTTTCTTT	CAISESAAPTLNTEAFF
many	TRBV7-9	.	TRBJ2-3	TGTGCCAGCAGCCCCCTCTTTCTACGAGGCCATGCAGATACGCAGTATTTT	CASSPLFLRGHADTQYF
many	TRBV5-6	.	TRBJ1-1	TGTGCCAGCAGCTTAGTGGTCAGGGCTGAAGCTTTCTTT	CASSLVVRAEAFF
many	TRBV20-1	.	TRBJ2-3	TGCAGTGCTAGATGGTGGGATACGCAGTATTTT	CSARWWDTQYF
many	TRBV6-1	.	TRBJ1-2	TGTGCCAGCAGTCCTAGTCAGGGGTTTCCCTCTGGCTACACCTTC	CASSPSQGFPSGYTF
many	TRBV6-2/TRBV6-3	.	TRBJ1-5	TGTGCCAGCAGTGTTGGGCAAAGCGGTCAGCCCCAGCATTTT	CASSVGQSGQPQHF
many	TRBV20-1	.	TRBJ2-2	TGCAGTGCCTCCCGGGACACGTACACCGGGGAGCTGTTTTTT	CSASRDTYTGELFF
many	TRBV19	.	TRBJ1-1	TGTGCCAGTAGTATAGTGGGCCGCAACACTGAAGCTTTCTTT	CASSIVGRNTEAFF
many	TRBV12-3/TRBV12-4	TRBD1	TRBJ2-1	TGTGCCAGCACCGCCACAGGGGGCCACAATGAGCAGTTCTTC	CASTATGGHNEQFF
many	TRBV25-1	.	TRBJ2-5	TGTGCCAGCAAGAGCGACAGAAAAGAGACCCAGTACTTC	CASKSDRKETQYF
few	TRBV20-1	TRBD2	TRBJ2-1	TGCAGTGCTAGACCCGCGGTTAGCGGGGGGGTGACGAATGAGCAGTTCTTC	CSARPAVSGGVTNEQFF
many	TRBV4-3	TRBD2	TRBJ2-3	TGCGCCAGCAGCCTACTAACAGATAGCGGGGGGGACACAGATACGCAGTATTTT	CASSLLTDSGGDTDTQYF
many	TRBV10-3	.	TRBJ1-3	TGTGCCATCAGCCAAGGGGGAGCCTCCCAGAGAAACACCATATATTTT	CAISQGGASQRNTIYF
many	TRBV30	TRBD1	TRBJ2-2	TGTGCCTGGAGAAGGGACAGGATCAGCGGGGAGCTGTTTTTT	CAWRRDRISGELFF
many	TRBV9	.	TRBJ2-6	TGTGCCAGCAGCGTAGAACGGACGGGGGGCTACTCTGGGGCCAACGTCCTGACTTTC	CASSVERTGGYSGANVLTF
many	TRBV7-2	TRBD1	TRBJ2-4	TGTGCCAGCAGCGGACAGGACGGCAAAAACATTCAGTACTTC	CASSGQDGKNIQYF